What follows are 11 T cell receptor beta chains derived from one specimen sequenced in a study of molecular identifiers for immune sequencing clone quantification. TCRdb re-called the PCR reads through MiXCR, storing one row per CDR3 protein. The sample contains 300,000 to 400,000 distinct CDR3 sequences, about 23% of which appear only once. Sequences were obtained from naive CD8+ T cells from blood, with Jurkat cell RNA spiked in. Subset defined: FACS-sorted CD8+CD4-CCR7+CD45RA+ naive T cells. The receptors originated from a human donor in good health. Some libraries in this study had Jurkat cell RNA spiked in.

This clonotype was seen repeatedly, ten times or more. The genes are TRBV29-1 and TRBJ1-1; 7 bases map to TRBD1. Trimming took 1 base from V and 1 from J; bases not matched to a gene: 9. Germline lookup yields CDR1 SQVTM and CDR2 ANQGSEA. The CDR3 extends over 16 amino acids. CDR3 sequence reads: CSVEGHLGQRNTEAFF. CDR3 nucleotides: TGCAGCGTTGAAGGTCATTTGGGACAGCGGAACACTGAAGCTTTCTTT.

The chain recombines TRBV4-1 with TRBJ2-1; D may correspond to TRBD1 or TRBD2 (5 bases each). Germline V gene lookup returns CDR1 MGHRA and CDR2 YSYEKL. Trimming pared 0 bases from V and 4 bases from J, leaving 22 bases between. The CDR3 is 19 residues long. The DNA for the CDR3 is TGCGCCAGCAGCCAAGAAACTTTGAGATCCCCGGGACCTTACAATGAGCAGTTCTTC. Protein product: CASSQETLRSPGPYNEQFF.

The V and J genes are TRBV20-1 and TRBJ2-1; possible D gene TRBD2, 7 bases. The germline V and J ends were trimmed by 6 bases and 5 bases, with 23 bases remaining between them. This CDR3 spans 16 amino acids. Germline CDR1 DFQATT, CDR2 SNEGSKA (reference sequence). In nucleotides, the CDR3 is TGCAGTGCCCCCCCGCTCTGGCTAGGGGGGGACAATGAGCAGTTCTTC. Residues: CSAPPLWLGGDNEQFF.

This clonotype was detected ten times or more. CDR3 nucleotides: TGTGCCAGCAGCTTAGCACTCGTTCCCTACGAGCAGTACTTC. Translating gives CASSLALVPYEQYF. The chain joins TRBV7-9 to TRBJ2-7; no clear D gene. CDR1 is SEHNR and CDR2 is FQNEAQ in the germline V gene (reference sequence). The CDR3 spans 14 residues. The V end was cut by 0 bases, the J end by 2 bases, with 8 bases between. The whole variable domain, filled in from reference TRBV7-9 and TRBJ2-7, reads DTGVSQNPRHKITKRGQNVTFRCDPISEHNRLYWYRQTLGQGPEFLTYFQNEAQLEKSRLLSDRFSAERPKGSFSTLEIQRTEQGDSAMYLCASSLALVPYEQYFGPGTRLTVT.

The chain combines TRBV20-1 with TRBJ2-7; D is unclear. From germline, CDR1 is DFQATT and CDR2 SNEGSKA (reference sequence). The V end lost 3 bases, the J end lost 1 base, and 10 bases lay between the germline ends. This CDR3 has 13 residues. CDR3 region: CSASGQVSYEQYF. CDR3 coding DNA: TGCAGTGCTAGCGGCCAGGTGTCCTACGAGCAGTACTTC.

This clonotype has only one observation. CDR3 nucleotides: TGCAGCGTTGAACTCCATTCAGTGGCAGGGGGTTTAGGAGAGACCCAGTACTTC. Translation gives CSVELHSVAGGLGETQYF. V gene TRBV29-1 combines with J gene TRBJ2-5; TRBD1 matches 7 bases. This CDR3 spans 18 amino acids. J lost 4 bases, V lost 2 bases, and 19 bases had no gene match. The germline V gene encodes CDR1 SQVTM and CDR2 ANQGSEA.

As for this clonotype: A read error may produce the germline difference seen at one junction end. The rearrangement joins TRBV20-1 to TRBJ1-5; D perhaps matches TRBD1 (6 bases). CDR3 size: 16 residues. The germline gives CDR1 DFQATT, CDR2 SNEGSKA (reference sequence). The CDR3 sequence is CGAPQGGSFGNQPQHF. In DNA form, the CDR3 reads TGCGGTGCACCTCAAGGGGGATCGTTCGGCAATCAGCCCCAGCATTTT.

A remark on this clonotype: One end of the junction does not line up with germline, which may come from a read error. This sequence joins TRBV4-2 and TRBJ2-5; the D is unclear. CDR3 length: 12 amino acids. Germline CDR1 LGHNA, CDR2 YNFKEQ. The DNA for the CDR3 is TGTGCCAGCAGCCATCAAGCAGAGACCCCGTACTTC. Translated, it gives CASSHQAETPYF.

This clonotype came up a few times. The CDR3 region is CASGATSGPTDTQYF. The CDR3 bases are TGTGCCAGTGGAGCAACTAGCGGGCCTACAGATACGCAGTATTTT. The chain combines TRBV19 with TRBJ2-3, with 9 bases matching TRBD2. The germline V gene has CDR1 LNHDA and CDR2 SQIVND (reference sequence). The J segment lost 3 bases and the V segment lost 8 bases, leaving 9 bases of the junction unmatched. The CDR3 spans 15 residues.

This clonotype was observed at least ten times. The genes are TRBV6-6 and TRBJ2-5; 8 bases align to TRBD2. V lost 0 bases to trimming and J lost 4 bases; unmatched junction nucleotides: 4. This CDR3 region has 15 residues. Germline V gene data show CDR1 as MNHNY and CDR2 as SVGAGI (reference sequence). CDR3 protein: CASSYSTGGLETQYF. CDR3 sequence (DNA): TGTGCCAGCAGTTACTCGACGGGAGGGTTAGAGACCCAGTACTTC.

This clonotype has at least ten counts. The gene calls are TRBV5-1 and TRBJ2-1; possibly TRBD2 for D (6 bases). Looked up from germline, CDR1 is SGHRS and CDR2 is YFSETQ. This CDR3 region has 15 residues. The germline V and J ends were trimmed by 4 bases and 0 bases, with 11 bases remaining between them. The CDR3 is CASSRDSSSYNEQFF. In nucleotides, the CDR3 is TGCGCCAGCAGCCGGGACTCGAGCTCCTACAATGAGCAGTTCTTC.